Sequencing of this T cell receptor (beta chain) was carried out in a study of shared clonotypes between healthy human individuals (dated by TCRdb to 2020 to 2021). Background for the entire study: The cohort comprised two women and three men aged 18 to 49 years. Per donor, three plates each were used for CD4 naive and CD4 memory, two for CD8 naive, and one for CD8 memory. To estimate repertoire size and how much clonotypes are shared between individuals, the study performed deep sequencing of blood TCR repertoires from about five healthy adults. To increase sequencing depth and limit assay-specific biases, different laboratories used diverse techniques to prepare libraries and sequence TCR repertoires. Each donor's leukapheresis produced roughly between roughly 0.94 and 9.5 billion PBMCs. The research as a whole found: Based on pairwise subsampling, the degree of clonotype sharing among donors was expected to be affected by sequencing depth. Because the study included only a small number of donors, the genetic and exposure-history diversity represented was limited. Clonotypes shared by all four sorted-subset donors showed higher generation probabilities than non-shared clonotypes. Estimated clonotype richness was generally larger for naive than for memory subsets. When several donors were compared, the shared fraction of clonotypes was around 5.1% for naive CD4, around 4% for naive CD8, 2% to 2.5% for memory CD4, and less than 0.45% for memory CD8. Only blood was sampled, and tissue TCR repertoires likely differ from those in blood. Rarefaction of sorted-subset datasets indicated incomplete sequencing despite the large sequencing depth.

The trim is 0 bases for V and 2 bases for J, with a gap of 9 bases between the germline ends. Looking up the germline V gene yields CDR1 SGDLS and CDR2 YYNGEE. Its CDR3 holds 14 amino acids, cysteine through phenylalanine. Only the CDR3 part of the read is kept: 42 bases, read in frame from the first base. Using the deep immunoSEQ assay, TCR CDR3 regions were amplified from genomic DNA by multiplex PCR. For each cell subset, the extracted genomic DNA was distributed evenly across all wells of several immunoSEQ 96-well plates, and each plate served as one replicate. For sorted subsets, approximately 200 ng of genomic DNA, equivalent to roughly 33,000 T cell genomes, went into each replicate PCR. The purified libraries were quantified using a Qubit 3.0 fluorometer, sized with a Bioanalyzer 2100, and then quantified again using the KAPA Library Quantification kit. Every immunoSEQ 96-well plate was sequenced on a separate single-read 150-cycle Illumina NextSeq 550 flow cell. The paper's processing steps were these. Because only junctional sequences without quality scores were contained in the immunoSEQ output, filtering matching that applied to full-length reads could not be performed. To assign V/J genes and CDR3, sequences were annotated against IMGT germline references using PyIR, a Python wrapper for IgBLAST v1.9. Reads were removed for weak V/J assignments (E-value above 1e-6), missing CDR3, stop codons, out-of-frame junctions, or ambiguous translated residues. V3J clonotypes were defined by identical inferred V gene, J gene, and CDR3 amino acid sequence. To compute the percentage overlap between repertoires, the number of shared unique clonotypes was divided by the size of the smaller repertoire. Repertoire richness was assessed with RTK rarefaction, the Chao1 estimator, and Recon v2.1 estimates of unobserved clonotypes. Generation probabilities were computed with OLGA for all TCRbeta clonotypes obtained by the gDNA method from several donors. As stored in TCRdb, this immuneACCESS dataset retains in-frame rearrangements with V and J assigned. A fraction of the clones does not appear; measured against another copy, unresolved V genes explain less than half of the discrepancy, and the remainder lacks a known reason. V, J and clone size are taken as reported in that table, and D and trimming were inferred from the DNA itself. The sample records about 2.2 million clones, 85% to 95% of which are singletons. Clones ranked in the top ten supply more than 1.5% of the sample.

Notes on this clone: Its antigen is unknown. No base quality values were provided; no much bigger clone lies one nucleotide off.

CD8 naive samples consisted of CD45RO-negative cells that were positively selected for CCR7, yielding a CD45RA+CCR7+ population without TemRA cells. Donors were healthy HIV-negative adults with no recently reported acute infections or vaccinations. Only Caucasian adults living in Nashville, Tennessee, USA were represented among the donors. Blood was collected by leukapheresis, and PBMCs were isolated by Ficoll-Histopaque density gradient centrifugation and then cryopreserved in liquid nitrogen vapor phase. Analytical flow cytometry was used to check the purity and quantity of every magnetically sorted T cell population. From each sorted fraction, genomic DNA was isolated and quantified by UV absorbance on a Nanodrop 2000c.

The rearranged segments are TRBV9 and TRBJ2-7; no D gene is confidently identified. Input material: naive CD8+ T cells from PBMCs. Interpreted using the paper, the cell subset or site label stands for: CD45RA+CCR7+. The clonotype originates from a young man in good health. Some clones in this sample may be carry-over from other donors' samples. At the DNA level, the sequence is TGTGCCAGCAGCGTAGCGGTAGCACCCTACGAGCAGTACTTC. Its translation reads: CASSVAVAPYEQYF.